This T cell receptor beta chain came from a study of blood T cell repertoires in COVID-19. As for the study in general: The origin of the acute and convalescent COVID-19 samples was the United States, Italy and Spain. T cells, B-cell-depleted T cells, or PBMCs provided the cDNA or gDNA that served as material.

Trimming took 6 bases from V and 4 from J; bases not matched to a gene: 3. Germline CDR1 is WSHSY and CDR2 is SAAADI. The CDR3 loop spans 15 amino acids. Original methodology: By means of reference gene primer amplification, nucleated cell counts were estimated. Profiled with immunoSEQ multiplex PCR; TCRdb holds only in-frame clones, not every one. V and J calls and clone size follow that table, whereas D and trimming were derived from the DNA. The data hold about 130,000 clones, with approximately 80% observed a single time. The genes are TRBV10-2 and TRBJ1-6, with TRBD1 identical over 10 bases. The sequence derives from a woman aged 60-75 years with acute or convalescent COVID-19. Sequencing was performed on peripheral blood. The CDR3 is CASRWGQGYNSPLHF. The CDR3 DNA sequence: TGCGCCAGCAGGTGGGGACAGGGGTATAATTCACCCCTCCACTTT.